The sequence of this TCR beta chain was determined in a study of cytomegalovirus exposure and HLA in healthy donors. PCR used 60 Vbeta primers and 13 Jbeta primers. Clones were sequenced by immunoSEQ multiplex PCR, and TCRdb holds only the in-frame ones, with some missing. The table records around 210,000 clones, approximately 78% of them present only once. General observations from the study: A later analysis revealed that TCR association rates differed between HLA loci, peaking at DRB1 and bottoming out at HLA-C. Later analysis reportedly placed an Asian-associated ancestry cluster below the roughly 690-donor mean in N-insertions.

CDR1 is MNHEY and CDR2 is SVGAGI in the germline V gene. CDR3 size: 13 residues. Trimming stripped 6 bases from V and 6 bases from J, with 14 bases between. As concerns this clone: Its antigen remains unidentified.

The chain links TRBV6-5 to TRBJ1-2, with D perhaps TRBD1 (6 bases). Sequenced input: PBMCs. This TCR came from a boy between 10 and 17 years old in good health and CMV-seronegative. This CDR3 is CASSRTPGDGYTF. CDR3 bases: TGTGCCAGCAGCCGCACTCCAGGGGATGGCTACACCTTC.